This T cell receptor (beta chain) was obtained from a study of blood T cells in healthy people across ages. PCR was performed a second time for about 7 to 11 cycles using a sample-barcoded 5' primer and a J-beta primer mix. TCRdb processed the 5' RACE reads anew with MiXCR; each CDR3 protein has one entry. The data show more than 650,000 distinct CDR3 sequences, with 50% to 65% seen just once and 41% held by the top ten. Trimming removed 0 bases at V and 0 bases at J, with 12 bases between. The CDR3 contains 16 residues. Germline V gene sequence: CDR1 DFQATT, CDR2 SNEGSKA (reference sequence). This rearrangement joins TRBV20-1 to TRBJ2-1, with D tentatively TRBD2 (6 bases). Material: blood. The sequence was obtained from a man older than 75 in good health. CDR3 bases: TGCAGTGCTAGAGATCTGGAGGGCCACTCCTACAATGAGCAGTTCTTC. Its protein product is CSARDLEGHSYNEQFF.